These 15 T cell receptor beta chains came from one sample sequenced in a study of T cells in Graves' hyperthyroidism and ophthalmopathy. RNA transcripts were the template for amplifying TCR beta CDR3 regions. The primer set for the first-round RT-PCR of the TCR CDR3 was HTBI. TCRdb passed the multiplex PCR reads through MiXCR, listing each CDR3 protein once. The sample consists of about 600,000 distinct CDR3 sequences, more than 15% of them appearing once. The sequencing input was blood. The receptors were sampled from a woman aged 40 to 55 with Graves' ophthalmopathy.

As concerns this clonotype: A read error may be the cause here, since a much bigger clone is one base away. The chain recombines TRBV27 with TRBJ2-7; 7 positions match TRBD1. The closer fit of TRBJ2-1 to the DNA end suggests the J call may be wrong. Germline V gene lookup returns CDR1 MNHEY and CDR2 SMNVEV (reference sequence). The CDR3 loop spans 15 amino acids. CDR3 DNA: TGTGCCAGCAGTTTATCGGGGACAGCGGCCTACGAGCAGTTCTTC. This gives the protein CASSLSGTAAYEQFF.

In its sample, this clonotype was seen many times. V is TRBV20-1 and J is TRBJ2-7, with 7 positions matching TRBD1. Per germline, CDR1 DFQATT and CDR2 SNEGSKA (reference sequence). The CDR3 consists of 13 residues. V lost 5 bases, J lost 5 bases, and 9 bases stayed unmatched. In DNA, the CDR3 is TGCAGTGCTCCTCTGGGACAGCTCAACGAGCAGTACTTC. This codes for CSAPLGQLNEQYF.

Many counts were recorded for this clonotype. The chain carries TRBV2 and TRBJ1-1, with D tentatively TRBD1 (5 bases). Trimming took off 7 bases at V and 0 bases at J, with 15 bases between the two ends. The CDR3 extends over 15 amino acids. Germline V gene sequence: CDR1 SNHLY, CDR2 FYNNEI. The CDR3 DNA follows: TGTGCCAGCACCTCCGGGGCTAACATGAACACTGAAGCTTTCTTT. Translated, it gives CASTSGANMNTEAFF.

The chain recombines TRBV4-1 with TRBJ1-2; no firm D call. Deletions cut 5 bases from V and 6 bases from J, with 13 bases between. The CDR3 is made up of 13 amino acids. Germline CDR1 reads MGHRA; CDR2 reads YSYEKL. CDR3 DNA sequence: TGCGCCAGCAGCACCCGGGCAGGTGATGGCTACACCTTC. Its translation is CASSTRAGDGYTF.

This clonotype was observed at least ten times. This chain uses TRBV28 with TRBJ1-1, with no clear D. Germline V gene data show CDR1 as MDHEN and CDR2 as SYDVKM. This CDR3 has 11 residues. The V gene lost 3 bases and the J gene lost 4 bases, with 3 bases spanning the gap. CDR3 in DNA: TGTGCCAGCAGTTTCGCCACTGAAGCTTTCTTT. It translates to CASSFATEAFF.

This clonotype has a count of ten or more. The chain is built from TRBV2 and TRBJ2-7; a weak D match, TRBD2 (6 bases). Germline V lookup: CDR1 SNHLY, CDR2 FYNNEI. CDR3 length: 15 amino acids. V was trimmed by 3 bases and J by 2 bases, leaving 14 bases between them. DNA for the CDR3: TGTGCCAGCAGTGACCCAGCGGGTACAGCCTACGAGCAGTACTTC. Translating gives CASSDPAGTAYEQYF.

V and J are TRBV24-1 and TRBJ1-5; 7 bases agree with TRBD1. The CDR3 totals 16 residues. Germline V lookup: CDR1 KGHDR, CDR2 SFDVKD. With V trimmed by 3 bases and J by 3 bases, 7 bases remained unmatched. The CDR3 region is CATSDDPGGNNQPQHF. The CDR3 DNA sequence: TGTGCCACCAGTGATGATCCAGGGGGGAACAATCAGCCCCAGCATTTT.

The chain employs TRBV6-1 and TRBJ2-2, with no clear D. The CDR3 has 15 residues. The V end was cut by 8 bases, the J end by 4 bases, with 17 bases between. The germline gives CDR1 MNHNS, CDR2 SASEGT. The CDR3 protein is CASGFVNPGTGELFF. The DNA for the CDR3 is TGTGCCAGCGGATTCGTCAATCCGGGCACCGGGGAGCTGTTTTTT.

This chain joins TRBV5-1 and TRBJ1-6; no firm D call. V dropped 0 bases and J dropped 7 bases, with 11 bases sitting between them. CDR1 and CDR2 (germline): SGHRS, YFSETQ. The CDR3 has 15 amino acids. In nucleotides, the CDR3 is TGCGCCAGCAGCTTGGTAGCCATGGCCAATTCACCCCTCCACTTT. Translating gives CASSLVAMANSPLHF. The variable domain in full, completed from reference TRBV5-1 and TRBJ1-6, reads KAGVTQTPRYLIKTRGQQVTLSCSPISGHRSVSWYQQTPGQGLQFLFEYFSETQRNKGNFPGRFSGRQFSNSRSEMNVSTLELGDSALYLCASSLVAMANSPLHFGNGTRLTVT.

This clonotype was seen at least ten times. The chain recombines TRBV2 with TRBJ2-1; the match to TRBD1 covers 10 bases. CDR1 is SNHLY, CDR2 FYNNEI, per germline. The CDR3 covers 13 residues. V lost 9 bases to trimming and J lost 9 bases; unmatched junction nucleotides: 8. CDR3 protein: CASTGQGDTEQFF. CDR3 DNA: TGTGCCAGTACCGGACAGGGGGATACTGAGCAGTTCTTC.

This clonotype was found many times. J is TRBJ1-2 and V is TRBV2; D might be TRBD1 (5 bases). The germline V and J ends were trimmed by 6 bases and 3 bases, with 14 bases remaining between them. Germline values: CDR1 SNHLY, CDR2 FYNNEI. This CDR3 is built from 14 residues. The CDR3: CASSDAGRDYGYTF. The CDR3 DNA reads as TGTGCCAGCAGCGACGCGGGACGGGACTATGGCTACACCTTC.

The chain recombines TRBV2 with TRBJ2-7; 9 bases are shared with TRBD2. The CDR3 is 15 amino acids. Germline V CDR1 and CDR2: SNHLY, FYNNEI. Trimming cost V 5 bases and J 0 bases; bases outside gene matches: 5. CDR3 nucleotides: TGTGCCAGCAGTCAGGTAGCGGGAGCCTCCTACGAGCAGTACTTC. This encodes CASSQVAGASYEQYF.

This clonotype has at least ten counts. J is TRBJ2-7 and V is TRBV11-2; TRBD1 matches 9 bases. From germline, CDR1 is SGHAT and CDR2 FQNNGV. V shed 5 bases and J 2 bases; nucleotides not matched to a gene: 7. This CDR3 has 15 amino acids. The CDR3 DNA follows: TGTGCCAGCAGCGCACCGGGACAGGGAACCTACGAGCAGTACTTC. The encoded protein is CASSAPGQGTYEQYF.

The table lists this clonotype with many counts. The chain uses TRBV12-3 or TRBV12-4 and TRBJ2-7, with TRBD2 matching over 8 bases. This CDR3 has 13 amino acids. The J segment lost 5 bases and the V segment lost 8 bases, leaving 8 bases of the junction unmatched. The CDR3 region is CASQRAGGHEQYF. CDR3 nucleotide sequence: TGTGCCAGCCAACGCGCGGGAGGTCACGAGCAGTACTTC.

This clonotype has ten or more counts. The chain employs TRBV7-3 and TRBJ2-3; 16 bases map to TRBD2. This CDR3 is built from 17 residues. J gave up 5 bases and V 6 bases, and 8 bases lay outside the gene matches. Germline V gene data show CDR1 as SGHTA and CDR2 as FQGTGA. The CDR3 DNA reads TGTGCCAGCAGTTTTTCCGGGACTAGCGGGGGGGGAGATACGCAGTATTTT. Translated, it gives CASSFSGTSGGGDTQYF.